One and the same sample provided the 25 T cell receptor beta chains below, sequenced in a study of blood T cell repertoires in COVID-19. The table came from immunoSEQ multiplex PCR; TCRdb's copy has only in-frame clones and leaves some out. The table lists approximately 210,000 clones, 65% to 85% of them singletons. Sequencing used PBMCs or T cells enriched from blood (not recorded which). The source is a woman aged 60-70 years who had recovered from COVID-19.

The chain links TRBV7-2 to TRBJ2-1; D possibly corresponds to TRBD2 (5 bases). In germline, CDR1 is SGHTA, CDR2 FQGNSA. CDR3 length equals 13 residues. Trimming pared 3 bases from V and 7 bases from J, leaving 10 bases between. The CDR3 DNA reads TGTGCCAGCAGCTTCGCGGGTAAGAATGAGCAGTTCTTC. Encoded protein: CASSFAGKNEQFF.

The DNA for the CDR3 is TGCGCCAGCAGCTTGGAGGGATCGGGGGGCCACAATGAGCAGTTCTTC. This codes for CASSLEGSGGHNEQFF. The chain joins TRBV5-1 to TRBJ2-1; D may be TRBD2 (7 bases). This CDR3 region has 16 residues. In germline, CDR1 is SGHRS, CDR2 YFSETQ. The V end lost 0 bases, the J end lost 5 bases, and 15 bases lay between the germline ends. Full variable domain (rest looked up from reference TRBV5-1 and TRBJ2-1): KAGVTQTPRYLIKTRGQQVTLSCSPISGHRSVSWYQQTPGQGLQFLFEYFSETQRNKGNFPGRFSGRQFSNSRSEMNVSTLELGDSALYLCASSLEGSGGHNEQFFGPGTRLTVL.

Only one count was recorded for this clone. The V call is TRBV5-6, the J call TRBJ1-4; D gene unclear. This CDR3 is 13 amino acids long. The germline V gene encodes CDR1 SGHDT and CDR2 YYEEEE. Trimming removed 0 bases at V and 7 bases at J, with 7 bases between. In nucleotides, the CDR3 is TGTGCCAGCAGCTTGGCGGGTCGTGAAAAACTGTTTTTT. This gives the protein CASSLAGREKLFF.

This rearrangement joins TRBV10-1 to TRBJ1-4; 7 bases agree with TRBD1. CDR1 WNHNN and CDR2 SYGVQD come from the germline V gene (reference sequence). V lost 2 bases to trimming and J lost 8 bases; unmatched junction nucleotides: 5. The CDR3 totals 14 residues. The CDR3 DNA follows: TGCGCCAGCAGTGAGCCAGGGGGGAACGAAAAACTGTTTTTT. Translating it yields CASSEPGGNEKLFF.

The chain combines TRBV3-1 (or the pseudogene TRBV3-2) with TRBJ2-7, with D perhaps matching TRBD2 (6 bases). Germline V gene lookup returns CDR1 LGHDT and CDR2 YNNKEL (reference sequence). Trimming pared 0 bases from V and 0 bases from J, leaving 15 bases between. The CDR3 runs 17 residues. The DNA for the CDR3 is TGTGCCAGCAGCCAAGATCGGAGGAGGGGTTTCTCCTACGAGCAGTACTTC. Translating gives CASSQDRRRGFSYEQYF.

The chain combines TRBV11-3 with TRBJ2-1, with TRBD2 identical over 7 bases. Germline CDR1 and CDR2: SGHNT and YENEEA. Trimming cost V 5 bases and J 6 bases; bases outside gene matches: 4. The CDR3 extends over 13 amino acids. The CDR3 DNA is TGTGCCAGCAGCCTGAGGACTAGCAATGAGCAGTTCTTC. The encoded protein is CASSLRTSNEQFF.

The chain uses TRBV11-2 and TRBJ1-6; D gene uncertain. Germline CDR1 reads SGHAT; CDR2 reads FQNNGV. V gave up 1 base and J gave up 7 bases, with 5 bases separating them. The CDR3 spans 13 residues. In DNA, the CDR3 is TGTGCCAGCAGCTTAGCCACAAATTCACCCCTCCACTTT. Amino acids: CASSLATNSPLHF.

V gene TRBV18 combines with J gene TRBJ1-6; TRBD1 might be the D (5 bases). V lost 2 bases, J lost 3 bases, and 8 bases lay in between. Per the germline V gene, CDR1 is KGHSH and CDR2 is LQKENI. This CDR3 spans 15 amino acids. CDR3 nucleotide sequence: TGTGCCAGCTCACCATGGGGCGACTATAATTCACCCCTCCACTTT. The encoded protein is CASSPWGDYNSPLHF.

This clone has a handful of counts. This chain connects TRBV20-1 to TRBJ1-1; a weak D match, TRBD1 (6 bases). Germline lookup yields CDR1 DFQATT and CDR2 SNEGSKA (reference sequence). Trimming took off 3 bases at V and 4 bases at J, with 15 bases between the two ends. The CDR3 runs 14 residues. CDR3 in DNA: TGCAGTGCTAGTAGGCAGGGGCTCGTCACTGAAGCTTTCTTT. It is translated as CSASRQGLVTEAFF.

CDR3: CAISESTTAGNTIYF. The CDR3 region has the DNA TGTGCCATCAGTGAGTCTACGACAGCCGGAAACACCATATATTTT. The chain couples TRBV10-3 to TRBJ1-3, with a tentative D call TRBD1 (5 bases). The CDR3 covers 15 residues. The germline V gene encodes CDR1 ENHRY and CDR2 SYGVKD. V was cut by 0 bases and J by 4 bases, with 10 bases left in between.

The gene calls are TRBV19 and TRBJ2-4, with 7 bases matching TRBD2. Trimming cost V 9 bases and J 7 bases; bases outside gene matches: 15. CDR3 length: 15 residues. Germline V lookup: CDR1 LNHDA, CDR2 SQIVND (reference sequence). As DNA, the CDR3 is TGTGCCAGCACAGCGGGGCACTCCGGTAGGAACATTCAGTACTTC. It encodes CASTAGHSGRNIQYF.

This clone was detected only once. The rearrangement uses TRBV11-2 and TRBJ2-3; TRBD2 is a possible D gene (6 bases). Germline V gives CDR1 SGHAT, CDR2 FQNNGV. The length of the CDR3 is 16 residues. Trimming took 5 bases from V and 3 from J, leaving 18 bases between them. The CDR3 loop reads CASSLNGGGGTDTQYF. The DNA for the CDR3 is TGTGCCAGCAGCCTCAACGGGGGTGGTGGGACAGATACGCAGTATTTT. Drawing the rest from reference TRBV11-2 and TRBJ2-3, the complete variable domain is EAGVAQSPRYKIIEKRQSVAFWCNPISGHATLYWYQQILGQGPKLLIQFQNNGVVDDSQLPKDRFSAERLKGVDSTLKIQPAKLEDSAVYLCASSLNGGGGTDTQYFGPGTRLTVL.

V and J are TRBV10-3 and TRBJ1-1, with 8 bases aligning to TRBD1. CDR1 is ENHRY and CDR2 is SYGVKD in the germline V gene. CDR3 length: 14 residues. V was clipped by 4 bases and J by 4 bases; unmatched bases: 5. The DNA of the CDR3 is TGTGCCATCAGTGCAGGGGGCTATGGCACTGAAGCTTTCTTT. It yields the protein CAISAGGYGTEAFF.

CDR3 sequence: CASNLQGGTEAFF. CDR3 DNA sequence: TGTGCCAGCAACCTACAGGGGGGCACTGAAGCTTTCTTT. The chain has TRBV25-1 and TRBJ1-1, with 8 bases lining up with TRBD1. The germline CDR1 and CDR2 sequences are MGHDK and SYGVNS. Trimming removed 7 bases from V and 4 bases from J; junction bases left unmatched: 5. This CDR3 is 13 amino acids long. Full variable domain (missing parts from reference TRBV25-1 and TRBJ1-1): EADIYQTPRYLVIGTGKKITLECSQTMGHDKMYWYQQDPGMELHLIHYSYGVNSTEKGDLSSESTVSRIRTEHFPLTLESARPSHTSQYLCASNLQGGTEAFFGQGTRLTVV.

V is TRBV21-1 and J is TRBJ2-7; the table's D call TRBD1 went unverified against the DNA. TRBV21-1 is designated a pseudogene. The CDR3 loop spans 13 amino acids. The CDR3 DNA is TGTGCCAGCAGCAAACAAGACACCTACGAGCAGTACTTC. Its translation is CASSKQDTYEQYF.

This chain links TRBV6-5 with TRBJ2-1, with TRBD2 as a possible D gene (5 bases). The CDR3 extends over 11 amino acids. Trimming pared 7 bases from V and 9 bases from J, leaving 10 bases between. The germline V gene encodes CDR1 MNHEY and CDR2 SVGAGI. CDR3 nucleotide sequence: TGTGCCAGCATGGGAGTAACTGAGCAGTTCTTC. Protein: CASMGVTEQFF.

This sequence joins TRBV18 and TRBJ2-7, with D possibly being TRBD1 (6 bases). The CDR3 extends over 14 amino acids. V dropped 3 bases and J dropped 0 bases, with 9 bases sitting between them. Germline V gene lookup returns CDR1 KGHSH and CDR2 LQKENI. CDR3 residues: CASSPQGLSYEQYF. CDR3 DNA sequence: TGTGCCAGCTCACCTCAGGGGCTCTCCTACGAGCAGTACTTC.

V gene TRBV18 combines with J gene TRBJ1-5; 8 positions match TRBD1. The CDR3 consists of 17 residues. Germline CDR1 and CDR2: KGHSH and LQKENI. V trimming: 6 bases; J trimming: 6 bases; junction bases outside the gene matches: 16. Here the CDR3 reads CASSGLESPRGLQPQHF. CDR3 nucleotides: TGTGCCAGCTCCGGTTTGGAAAGTCCCAGGGGGCTTCAGCCCCAGCATTTT.

This clone was counted a few times. The chain employs TRBV5-1 and TRBJ2-1, with 11 bases fitting TRBD2. The ends lost 4 bases at V and 1 base at J; junction bases unmatched: 4. Germline CDR1 is SGHRS and CDR2 is YFSETQ. This CDR3 is 16 amino acids long. This CDR3 is CASSLRLAGSYNEQFF. CDR3 in DNA: TGCGCCAGCAGCCTAAGACTAGCGGGATCCTACAATGAGCAGTTCTTC.

In its sample, this clone was seen a few times. The V and J genes are TRBV6-6 and TRBJ1-5; 10 bases map to TRBD1. Germline CDR1 is MNHNY and CDR2 is SVGAGI (reference sequence). The CDR3 extends over 15 amino acids. J lost 7 bases, V lost 7 bases, and 10 bases had no gene match. The CDR3 sequence: CASKKTGGVEQPQHF. DNA for the CDR3: TGTGCCAGCAAGAAGACAGGGGGCGTTGAGCAGCCCCAGCATTTT.

The chain has TRBV9 and TRBJ2-3, with 8 bases lining up with TRBD1. The length of the CDR3 is 16 residues. J lost 6 bases, V lost 5 bases, and 14 bases had no gene match. Looked up from germline, CDR1 is SGDLS and CDR2 is YYNGEE. The CDR3 bases are TGTGCCAGCAGTCCATATCACGTGACAGGGGTGGATACGCAGTATTTT. It is translated as CASSPYHVTGVDTQYF.

This chain joins TRBV19 and TRBJ2-5, with 10 positions matching TRBD2. This CDR3 has 15 amino acids. After removal of 3 bases from V and 4 bases from J, the junction contained 5 bases not matched to a gene. Germline V gene lookup returns CDR1 LNHDA and CDR2 SQIVND (reference sequence). The CDR3 loop reads CASSIKAGGRETQYF. DNA of the CDR3: TGTGCCAGTAGTATCAAAGCGGGAGGGCGAGAGACCCAGTACTTC.

This chain uses TRBV4-2 with TRBJ1-2, with 8 positions matching TRBD1. This CDR3 is built from 14 residues. Trimming removed 7 bases from V and 3 bases from J; junction bases left unmatched: 7. Germline values: CDR1 LGHNA, CDR2 YNFKEQ. This CDR3 reads CASTRVQGDYGYTF. DNA of the CDR3: TGTGCCAGCACCCGGGTACAGGGGGACTATGGCTACACCTTC.

CDR3 protein: CASSSQLQGGEKLFF. CDR3 sequence (DNA): TGTGCCAGCAGTTCACAGTTACAGGGGGGGGAAAAACTGTTTTTT. This chain links TRBV6-5 with TRBJ1-4; 8 bases match TRBD1. The germline V gene has CDR1 MNHEY and CDR2 SVGAGI. This CDR3 contains 15 residues. Trimming removed 4 bases from V and 8 bases from J; junction bases left unmatched: 9.

This clone turned up a few times. This sequence joins TRBV5-1 and TRBJ2-1, with D unclear. V lost 0 bases to trimming and J lost 6 bases, with 10 bases between them. In germline, CDR1 is SGHRS, CDR2 YFSETQ. This CDR3 contains 14 residues. This chain's CDR3 is CASSLAVATNEQFF. The CDR3 DNA follows: TGCGCCAGCAGCTTGGCGGTAGCCACCAATGAGCAGTTCTTC.